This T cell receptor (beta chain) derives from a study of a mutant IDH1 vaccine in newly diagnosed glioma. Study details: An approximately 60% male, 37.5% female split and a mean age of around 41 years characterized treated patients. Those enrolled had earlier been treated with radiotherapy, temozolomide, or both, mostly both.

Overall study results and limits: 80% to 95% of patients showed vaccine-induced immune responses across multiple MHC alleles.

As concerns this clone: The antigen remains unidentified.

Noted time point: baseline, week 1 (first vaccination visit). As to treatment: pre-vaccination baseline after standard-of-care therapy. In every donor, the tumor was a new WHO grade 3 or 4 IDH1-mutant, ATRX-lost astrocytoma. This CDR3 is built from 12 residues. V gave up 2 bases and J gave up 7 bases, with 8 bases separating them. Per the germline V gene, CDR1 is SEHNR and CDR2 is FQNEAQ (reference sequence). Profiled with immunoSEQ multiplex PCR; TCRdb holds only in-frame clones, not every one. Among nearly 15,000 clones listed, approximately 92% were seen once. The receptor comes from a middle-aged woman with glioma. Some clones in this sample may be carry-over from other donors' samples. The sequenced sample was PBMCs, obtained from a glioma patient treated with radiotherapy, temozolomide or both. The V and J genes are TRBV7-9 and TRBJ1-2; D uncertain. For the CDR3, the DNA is TGTGCCAGCAGCTTAAATAACGGTGGCTACACCTTC. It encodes CASSLNNGGYTF.